This TCR beta chain was obtained from a study of T-cell memory formation after mild COVID-19. V was clipped by 0 bases and J by 5 bases, with 18 bases between them. Germline V gives CDR1 MNHNY, CDR2 SVGAGI (reference sequence). CDR3 size: 17 residues. The sample holds a few counts of this clonotype. TCR alpha and TCR beta cDNA libraries with sample barcodes and UMIs came from 5'RACE using constant-segment primers. TCRdb processed the 5' RACE reads anew with MiXCR; each CDR3 protein has one entry. Of about 340,000 distinct CDR3 sequences detected, over 10% appear once; the ten largest clones hold about a fifth.

The V and J genes are TRBV6-6 and TRBJ2-3; perhaps TRBD1 as D (7 bases). What was sequenced was PBMCs or a T cell subset sorted from them (not recorded which). The TCR comes from a man between 18 and 35 years old who had mild COVID-19 (a few samples of this study predate the infection). Cell type and time point are not known. The CDR3 spells CASSYSKEGARRDTQYF. In nucleotides, the CDR3 is TGTGCCAGCAGTTACTCAAAGGAGGGGGCCCGAAGAGATACGCAGTATTTT.